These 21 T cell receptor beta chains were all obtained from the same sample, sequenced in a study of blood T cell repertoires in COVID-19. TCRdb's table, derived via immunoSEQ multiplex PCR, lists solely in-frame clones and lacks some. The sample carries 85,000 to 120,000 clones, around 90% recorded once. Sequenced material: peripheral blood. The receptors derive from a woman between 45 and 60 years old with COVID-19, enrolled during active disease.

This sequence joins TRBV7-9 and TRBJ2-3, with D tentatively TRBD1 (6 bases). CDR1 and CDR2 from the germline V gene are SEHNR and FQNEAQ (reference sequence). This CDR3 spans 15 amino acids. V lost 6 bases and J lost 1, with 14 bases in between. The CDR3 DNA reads TGTGCCAGCAGTACTCCAGGGGTTGGCACAGATACGCAGTATTTT. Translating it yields CASSTPGVGTDTQYF.

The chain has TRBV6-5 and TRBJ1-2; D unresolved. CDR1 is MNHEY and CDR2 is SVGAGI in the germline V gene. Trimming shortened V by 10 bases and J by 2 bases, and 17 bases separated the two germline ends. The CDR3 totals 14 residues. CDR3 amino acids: CAISPLGGNYGYTF. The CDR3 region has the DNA TGTGCCATCTCACCCCTAGGCGGGAACTATGGCTACACCTTC.

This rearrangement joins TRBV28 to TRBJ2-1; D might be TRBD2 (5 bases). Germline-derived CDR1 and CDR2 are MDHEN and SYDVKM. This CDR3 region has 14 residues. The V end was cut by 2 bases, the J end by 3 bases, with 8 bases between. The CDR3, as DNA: TGTGCCAGCAGTTTAGGGAGCTACTACAATGAGCAGTTCTTC. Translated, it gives CASSLGSYYNEQFF.

The CDR3 loop is CASSPGTGGAVTEAFF. The CDR3 DNA follows: TGTGCCAGCTCACCCGGGACAGGGGGCGCGGTCACTGAAGCTTTCTTT. The J gene is TRBJ1-1, the V gene TRBV18; 12 bases line up with TRBD1. Germline lookup yields CDR1 KGHSH and CDR2 LQKENI. Unmatched junction bases numbered 6, after V lost 3 bases and J lost 4 bases. The CDR3 extends over 16 amino acids.

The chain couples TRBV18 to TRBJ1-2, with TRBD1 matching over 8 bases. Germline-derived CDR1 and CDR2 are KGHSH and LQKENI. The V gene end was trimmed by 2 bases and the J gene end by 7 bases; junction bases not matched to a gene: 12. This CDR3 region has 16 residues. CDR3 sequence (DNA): TGTGCCAGCTCACCATTCCTTCGGGACAGGCGTCCTGGCTACACCTTC. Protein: CASSPFLRDRRPGYTF.

The CDR3 loop reads CSVAVTGLDGYTF. The CDR3 bases are TGCAGCGTTGCCGTCACAGGGTTGGATGGCTACACCTTC. V is TRBV29-1 and J is TRBJ1-2, with D perhaps TRBD1 (6 bases). V shed 4 bases and J shed 6 bases, with 15 bases lying between them. The V gene's germline CDR1 is SQVTM and CDR2 ANQGSEA. The CDR3 has 13 residues.

CDR3 sequence: CSVEEGRGEKLFF. The CDR3 DNA reads as TGCAGCGTTGAAGAGGGGAGGGGTGAAAAACTGTTTTTT. The chain is built from TRBV29-1 and TRBJ1-4, with D possibly being TRBD1 (5 bases). Trimming stripped 0 bases from V and 7 bases from J, with 9 bases between. The CDR3 is 13 amino acids. Germline-derived CDR1 and CDR2 are SQVTM and ANQGSEA.

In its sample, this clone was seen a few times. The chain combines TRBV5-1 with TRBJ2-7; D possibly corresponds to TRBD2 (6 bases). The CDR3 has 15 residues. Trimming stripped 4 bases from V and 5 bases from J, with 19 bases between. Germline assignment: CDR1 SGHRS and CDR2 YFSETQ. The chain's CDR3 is CASSLSVSGVDEQYF. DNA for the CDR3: TGCGCCAGCAGCCTCTCAGTTTCGGGGGTGGACGAGCAGTACTTC.

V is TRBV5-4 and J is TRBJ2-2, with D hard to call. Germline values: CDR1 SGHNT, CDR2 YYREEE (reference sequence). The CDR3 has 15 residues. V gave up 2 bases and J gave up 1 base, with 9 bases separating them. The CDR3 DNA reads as TGTGCCAGCAGCTTCATCGGTCGGAACACCGGGGAGCTGTTTTTT. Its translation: CASSFIGRNTGELFF. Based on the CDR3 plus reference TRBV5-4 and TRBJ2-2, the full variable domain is ETGVTQSPTHLIKTRGQQVTLRCSSQSGHNTVSWYQQALGQGPQFIFQYYREEENGRGNFPPRFSGLQFPNYSSELNVNALELDDSALYLCASSFIGRNTGELFFGEGSRLTVL.

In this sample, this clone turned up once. Written as DNA, the CDR3 is TGTGCCAGCAGCGGTAGTTTACAGTCATACTATGGCTACACCTTC. Protein product: CASSGSLQSYYGYTF. The chain uses TRBV9 and TRBJ1-2; D unresolved. V was cut by 3 bases and J by 3 bases, with 15 bases left in between. This CDR3 spans 15 amino acids. The germline CDR1 and CDR2 sequences are SGDLS and YYNGEE.

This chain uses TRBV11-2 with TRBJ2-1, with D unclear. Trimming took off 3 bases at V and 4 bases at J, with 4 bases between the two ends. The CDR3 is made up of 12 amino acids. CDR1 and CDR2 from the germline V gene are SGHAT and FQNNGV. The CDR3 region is CASSFHYNEQFF. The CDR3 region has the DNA TGTGCCAGCAGCTTCCATTACAATGAGCAGTTCTTC.

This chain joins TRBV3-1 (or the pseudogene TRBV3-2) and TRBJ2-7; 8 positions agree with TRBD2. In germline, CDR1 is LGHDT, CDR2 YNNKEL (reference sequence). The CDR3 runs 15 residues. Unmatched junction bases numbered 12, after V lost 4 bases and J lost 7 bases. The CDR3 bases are TGTGCCAGCAGCCCCACCCGGGGGGGCCGAAGGGAGCAGTACTTC. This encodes CASSPTRGGRREQYF.

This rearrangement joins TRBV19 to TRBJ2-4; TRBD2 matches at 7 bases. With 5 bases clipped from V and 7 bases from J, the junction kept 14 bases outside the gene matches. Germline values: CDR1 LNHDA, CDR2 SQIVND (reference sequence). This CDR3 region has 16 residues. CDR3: CASSPSLGLELNIQYF. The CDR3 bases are TGTGCCAGTAGTCCCAGCCTCGGACTAGAATTGAACATTCAGTACTTC.

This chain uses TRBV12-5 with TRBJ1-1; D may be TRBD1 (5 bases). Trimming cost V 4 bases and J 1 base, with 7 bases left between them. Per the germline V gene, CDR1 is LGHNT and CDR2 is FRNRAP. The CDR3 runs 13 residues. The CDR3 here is CASGSDRNTEAFF. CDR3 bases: TGTGCTAGTGGTTCTGACAGGAACACTGAAGCTTTCTTT.

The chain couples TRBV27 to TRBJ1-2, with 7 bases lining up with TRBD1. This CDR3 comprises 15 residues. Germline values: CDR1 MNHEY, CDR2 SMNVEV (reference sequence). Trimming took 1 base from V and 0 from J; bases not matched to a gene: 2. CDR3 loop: CASSLYRGSNYGYTF. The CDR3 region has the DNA TGTGCCAGCAGTTTATACAGGGGCTCTAACTATGGCTACACCTTC.

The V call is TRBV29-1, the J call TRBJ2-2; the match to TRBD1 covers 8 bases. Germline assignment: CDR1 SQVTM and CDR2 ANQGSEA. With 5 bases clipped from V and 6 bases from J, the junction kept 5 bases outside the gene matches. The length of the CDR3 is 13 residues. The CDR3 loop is CSVRTGQAGELFF. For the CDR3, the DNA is TGCAGCGTTCGGACAGGGCAGGCCGGGGAGCTGTTTTTT.

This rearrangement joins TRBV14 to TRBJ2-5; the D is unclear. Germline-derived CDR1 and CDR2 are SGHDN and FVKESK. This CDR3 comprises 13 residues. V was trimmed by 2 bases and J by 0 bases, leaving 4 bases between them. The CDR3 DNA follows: TGTGCCAGCAGCCAAACAGACCAAGAGACCCAGTACTTC. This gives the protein CASSQTDQETQYF.

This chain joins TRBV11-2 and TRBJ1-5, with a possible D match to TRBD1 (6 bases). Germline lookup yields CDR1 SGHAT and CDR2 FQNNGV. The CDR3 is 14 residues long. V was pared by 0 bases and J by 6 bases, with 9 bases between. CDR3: CASSLDRGGQPQHF. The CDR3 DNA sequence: TGTGCCAGCAGCTTAGACAGGGGTGGTCAGCCCCAGCATTTT.

The CDR3 bases are TGCGCCAGCAGCCCGGATCCTGGGAGCCCCTACGAGCAGTACTTC. Protein: CASSPDPGSPYEQYF. The chain is built from TRBV5-1 and TRBJ2-7; tentative D call: TRBD2 (5 bases). CDR3 length equals 15 residues. Per the germline V gene, CDR1 is SGHRS and CDR2 is YFSETQ. Between the trimmed V and J ends, which lost 4 bases and 2 bases, there was a span of 16 bases.

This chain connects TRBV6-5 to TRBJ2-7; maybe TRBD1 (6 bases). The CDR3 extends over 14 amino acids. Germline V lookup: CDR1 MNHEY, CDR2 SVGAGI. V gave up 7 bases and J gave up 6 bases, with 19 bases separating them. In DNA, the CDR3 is TGTGCCAGCACCGGCTCCCCACAGGGAAGCGAGCAGTACGTC. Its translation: CASTGSPQGSEQYV.

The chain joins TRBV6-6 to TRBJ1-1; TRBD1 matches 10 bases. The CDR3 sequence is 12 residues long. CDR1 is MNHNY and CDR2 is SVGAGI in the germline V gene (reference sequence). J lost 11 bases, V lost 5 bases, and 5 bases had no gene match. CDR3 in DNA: TGTGCCAGCAGTCCATTGGGACAGGGGGCTTTCTTT. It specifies CASSPLGQGAFF.